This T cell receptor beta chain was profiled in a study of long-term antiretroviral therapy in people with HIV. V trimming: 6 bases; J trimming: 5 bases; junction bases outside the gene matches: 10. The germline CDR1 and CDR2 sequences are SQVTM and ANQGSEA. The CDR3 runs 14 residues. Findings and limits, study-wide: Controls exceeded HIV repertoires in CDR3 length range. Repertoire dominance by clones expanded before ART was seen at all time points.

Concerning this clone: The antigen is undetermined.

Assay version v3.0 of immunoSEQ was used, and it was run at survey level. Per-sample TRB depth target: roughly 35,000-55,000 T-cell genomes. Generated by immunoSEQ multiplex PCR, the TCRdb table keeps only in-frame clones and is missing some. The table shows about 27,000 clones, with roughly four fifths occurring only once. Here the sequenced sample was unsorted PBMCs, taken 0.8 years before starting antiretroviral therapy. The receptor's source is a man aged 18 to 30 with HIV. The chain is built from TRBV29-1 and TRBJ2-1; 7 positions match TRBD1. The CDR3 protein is CSVGRYRGDNEQFF. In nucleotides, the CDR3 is TGCAGCGTGGGACGGTACAGGGGTGACAATGAGCAGTTCTTC.